This entry lists 2 T cell receptor beta chains sequenced from one sample in a study of blood T cell repertoires in COVID-19. Only in-frame clones appear in the TCRdb table, and some are missing; sequencing was by immunoSEQ multiplex PCR. This sample has about 310,000 clones, with about 91% found just once. Sequenced sample: PBMCs or T cells enriched from blood (not recorded which). Source of these receptors: a woman between 18 and 29 years old who had recovered from COVID-19.

The chain links TRBV7-9 to TRBJ2-5; D remains unclear. Germline V gives CDR1 SEHNR, CDR2 FQNEAQ (reference sequence). The V and J ends lost 5 bases and 7 bases respectively, with 14 bases between them. The CDR3 sequence is 13 residues long. CDR3 nucleotide sequence: TGTGCCAGCAGCAGGATCGCGGAAGGGACCCAGTACTTC. Encoded protein: CASSRIAEGTQYF. Combining the CDR3 with reference TRBV7-9 and TRBJ2-5 gives the whole variable domain DTGVSQNPRHKITKRGQNVTFRCDPISEHNRLYWYRQTLGQGPEFLTYFQNEAQLEKSRLLSDRFSAERPKGSFSTLEIQRTEQGDSAMYLCASSRIAEGTQYFGPGTRLLVL.

The gene calls are TRBV6-2 or TRBV6-3 and TRBJ2-7; TRBD1 aligns across 9 bases. CDR3 length equals 15 residues. Germline lookup yields CDR1 MNHEY and CDR2 SVGEGT. With 2 bases clipped from V and 3 bases from J, the junction kept 5 bases outside the gene matches. The CDR3 loop reads CASSYPGQGSYEQYF. The CDR3 coding sequence is TGTGCCAGCAGTTACCCGGGACAGGGTAGCTACGAGCAGTACTTC.